This record looks at one T cell receptor (beta chain) sequence and its context. At one end, the junction sequence differs from germline, possibly due to a read error. This sample is part of a study of cytotoxic CD8 clonotypes in ibrutinib-treated CLL. Study at large: Among patients, 24 responded partially and 2 completely; about 14 then stayed remitted and around 12 progressed after median around 66 months. Response material was collected after a median 12 months of treatment, range 6 to 36.

Produced via immunoSEQ multiplex PCR; TCRdb's table is partial and in-frame only. The profile shows around 200,000 clones, 65% to 80% of them singletons. The TCR was taken from a human donor with chronic lymphocytic leukemia. Sequenced material: PBMCs, taken after 12 months of ibrutinib treatment.

The CDR3 reads CASSLRGGSDEQYF. Written as DNA, the CDR3 is TGTGCTAGCAGCTTACGTGGCGGGAGTGACGAGCAGTACTTC. The chain has TRBV7-7 and TRBJ2-7; 7 bases match TRBD2. The CDR3 consists of 14 residues. The germline CDR1 and CDR2 sequences are SSHAT and FNYEAQ (reference sequence).